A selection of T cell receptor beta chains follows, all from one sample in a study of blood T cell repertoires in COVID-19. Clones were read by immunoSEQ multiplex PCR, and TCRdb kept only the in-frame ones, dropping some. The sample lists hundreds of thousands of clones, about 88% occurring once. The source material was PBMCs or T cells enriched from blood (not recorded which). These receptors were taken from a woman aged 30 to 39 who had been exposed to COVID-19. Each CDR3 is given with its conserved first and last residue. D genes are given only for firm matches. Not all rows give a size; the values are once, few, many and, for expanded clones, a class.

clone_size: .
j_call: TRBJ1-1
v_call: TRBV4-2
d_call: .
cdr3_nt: TGTGCCAGCAGCTCATACCGGGATGTGAACACTGAAGCTTTCTTT
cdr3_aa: CASSSYRDVNTEAFF

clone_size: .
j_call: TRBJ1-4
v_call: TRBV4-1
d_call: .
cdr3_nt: TGCGCCAGCAGCCAAGGGCTAGGCGAAAAACTGTTTTTT
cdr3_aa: CASSQGLGEKLFF

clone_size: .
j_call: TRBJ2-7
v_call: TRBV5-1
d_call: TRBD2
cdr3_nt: TGCGCCAGCAGGTACCAGGGAGGGTACGAGCAGTACTTC
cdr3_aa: CASRYQGGYEQYF

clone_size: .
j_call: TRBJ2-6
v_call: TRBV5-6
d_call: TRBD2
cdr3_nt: TGTGCCAGCAGCCTACTAGCGGGGCTCTCTGGGGCCAACGTCCTGACTTTC
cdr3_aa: CASSLLAGLSGANVLTF

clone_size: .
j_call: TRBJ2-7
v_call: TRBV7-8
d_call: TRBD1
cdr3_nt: TGTGCCAGCAGCTCCAAATTCCCCGGGACAGCTTACTTC
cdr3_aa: CASSSKFPGTAYF

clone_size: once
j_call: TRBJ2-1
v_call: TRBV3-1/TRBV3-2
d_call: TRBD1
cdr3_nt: TGTGCCACCGAGACACAGGGGGCGGGTTACAATGAGCAGTTCTTC
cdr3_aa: CATETQGAGYNEQFF

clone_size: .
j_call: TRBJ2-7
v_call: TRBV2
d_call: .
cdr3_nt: TGTGCCAGCAGTCTCGTAGACCTCGGAGTCGAGTACTTC
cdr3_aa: CASSLVDLGVEYF

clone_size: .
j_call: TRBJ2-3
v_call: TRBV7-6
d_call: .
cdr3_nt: TGTGCCAGCAGCCCGGGTTGGAGGGGCGCAGATACGCAGTATTTT
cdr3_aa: CASSPGWRGADTQYF

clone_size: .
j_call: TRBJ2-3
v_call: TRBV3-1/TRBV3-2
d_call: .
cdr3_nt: TGTGCCAGCAGCCCCCGACAGGACACAGATACGCAGTATTTT
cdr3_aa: CASSPRQDTDTQYF

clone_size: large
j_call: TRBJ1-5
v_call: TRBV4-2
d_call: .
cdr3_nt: TGTGCCAGCAGCCAAGATGCAGGGTCGGGTCAGCCCCAGCATTTT
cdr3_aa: CASSQDAGSGQPQHF

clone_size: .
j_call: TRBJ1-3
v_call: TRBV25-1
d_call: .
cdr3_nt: TGTGCCAGCAGTGAATATCAGGTTGGAAACACCATATATTTT
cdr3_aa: CASSEYQVGNTIYF

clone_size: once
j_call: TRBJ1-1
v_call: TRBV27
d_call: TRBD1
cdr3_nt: TGTGCCAGCAGTTCTCCGGGACAGGGTAACACTGAAGCTTTCTTT
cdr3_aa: CASSSPGQGNTEAFF

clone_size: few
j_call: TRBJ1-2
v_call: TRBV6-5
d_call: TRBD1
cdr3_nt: TGTGCCAGCAGTTACGGCGGGGACAGGGCGTCTGGCTACACCTTC
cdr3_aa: CASSYGGDRASGYTF

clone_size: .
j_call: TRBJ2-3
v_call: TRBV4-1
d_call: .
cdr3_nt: TGCGCCAGCAGCCAAGATGGGGGGGCAGGTTCCCACACAGATACGCAGTATTTT
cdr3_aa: CASSQDGGAGSHTDTQYF

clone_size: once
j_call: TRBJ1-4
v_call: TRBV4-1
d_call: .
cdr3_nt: TGCGCCAGCAGCCAAGATCCCGGGTTTAATGAAAAACTGTTTTTT
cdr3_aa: CASSQDPGFNEKLFF

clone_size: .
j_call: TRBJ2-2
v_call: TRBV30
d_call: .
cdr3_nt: TGTGCCTGGAGTGTGTGGGTGGGAGCTACCGGGGAGCTGTTTTTT
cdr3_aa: CAWSVWVGATGELFF

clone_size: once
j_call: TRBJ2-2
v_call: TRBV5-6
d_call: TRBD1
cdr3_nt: TGTGCCAGCAGCTTGACAGGGGGGAACACCGGAGAGCTGTTTTTT
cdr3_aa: CASSLTGGNTGELFF

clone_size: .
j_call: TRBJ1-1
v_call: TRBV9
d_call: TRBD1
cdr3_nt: TGTGCCAGCAGCCCGGGACAGGGTGGGGCAAGGAGGGTTAACACTGAAGCTTTCTTT
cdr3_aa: CASSPGQGGARRVNTEAFF

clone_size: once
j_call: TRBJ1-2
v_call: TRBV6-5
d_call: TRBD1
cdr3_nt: TGTGCCAGCGGACTACAGGGGGTCTATGGCTACACCTTC
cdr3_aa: CASGLQGVYGYTF

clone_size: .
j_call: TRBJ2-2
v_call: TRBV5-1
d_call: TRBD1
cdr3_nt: TGCGCCAGCAGACAGGGGGGCAACACCGGGGAGCTGTTTTTT
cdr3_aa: CASRQGGNTGELFF

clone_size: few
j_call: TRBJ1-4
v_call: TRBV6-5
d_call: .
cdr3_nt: TGTGCCAGCAGAACAGCAGGGGCGGCTAATGAAAAACTGTTTTTT
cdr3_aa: CASRTAGAANEKLFF

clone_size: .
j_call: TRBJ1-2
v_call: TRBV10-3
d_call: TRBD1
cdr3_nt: TGTGCCATCAGTGAGTCGTTAGGGTTGAGACAGGGGGATGGCTACACCTTC
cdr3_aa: CAISESLGLRQGDGYTF

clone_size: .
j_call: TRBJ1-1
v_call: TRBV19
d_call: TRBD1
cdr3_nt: TGTGCCAGTAGTATGGCGACAGGGTCGAACACTGAAGCTTTCTTT
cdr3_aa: CASSMATGSNTEAFF

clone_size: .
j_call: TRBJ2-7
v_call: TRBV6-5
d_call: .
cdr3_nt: TGTGCCAGCAGTTACTCGATGGCGGTCTACGAGCAGTACTTC
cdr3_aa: CASSYSMAVYEQYF

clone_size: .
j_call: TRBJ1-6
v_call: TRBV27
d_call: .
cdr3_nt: TGTGCCAGCAGCTTCGAGGGTGATTCACCCCTCCACTTT
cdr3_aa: CASSFEGDSPLHF

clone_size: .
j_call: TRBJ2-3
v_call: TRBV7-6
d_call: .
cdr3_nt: TGTGCCAGCAGCTTATCCGGAGAATATTCAGATACGCAGTATTTT
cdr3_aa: CASSLSGEYSDTQYF

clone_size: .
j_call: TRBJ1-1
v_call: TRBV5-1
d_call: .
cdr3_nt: TGCGCCAGCAGCTTGCAAGCGGACAGTAGGAACACTGAAGCTTTCTTT
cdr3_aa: CASSLQADSRNTEAFF

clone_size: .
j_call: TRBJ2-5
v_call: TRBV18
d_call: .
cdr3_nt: TGTGCCAGCTCACCGCTCATAGGGGGGGCCGTTGAGACCCAGTACTTC
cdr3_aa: CASSPLIGGAVETQYF

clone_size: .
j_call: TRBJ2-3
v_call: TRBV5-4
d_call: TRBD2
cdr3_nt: TGTGCCAGCAGCCTGGCCCCGGGGGGAACAGATACGCAGTATTTT
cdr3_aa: CASSLAPGGTDTQYF

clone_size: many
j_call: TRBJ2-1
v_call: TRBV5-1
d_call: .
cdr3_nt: TGCGCCAGCAGCTTTCAGGGAGGCTACAATGAGCAGTTCTTC
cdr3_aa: CASSFQGGYNEQFF

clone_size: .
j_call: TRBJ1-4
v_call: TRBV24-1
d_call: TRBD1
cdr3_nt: TGTGCCACCAGTGACCCGGGACAGGGTAGTGAAAAACTGTTTTTT
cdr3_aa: CATSDPGQGSEKLFF

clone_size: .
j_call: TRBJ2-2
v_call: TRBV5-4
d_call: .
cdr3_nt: TGTGCCAGCAGCTTTAAGACGGGGGCGAACACCGGGGAGCTGTTTTTT
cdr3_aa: CASSFKTGANTGELFF

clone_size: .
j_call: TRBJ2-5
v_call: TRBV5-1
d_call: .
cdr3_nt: TGCGCCAGCAGGTTGGGGGCAGGAGAGACCCAGTACTTC
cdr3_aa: CASRLGAGETQYF

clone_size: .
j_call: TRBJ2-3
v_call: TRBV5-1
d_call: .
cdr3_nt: TGCGCCAGCACCCCGCCAGGATCGGATACGCAGTATTTT
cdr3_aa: CASTPPGSDTQYF

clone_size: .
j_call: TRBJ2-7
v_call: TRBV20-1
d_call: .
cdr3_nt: TGCAGTGCTACAGGGGCGAACGAGCAGTACTTC
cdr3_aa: CSATGANEQYF

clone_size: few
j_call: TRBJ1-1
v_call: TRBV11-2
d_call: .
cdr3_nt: TGTGCCAGCAGCCAGTATGCGGTGAATGAAGCTTTCTTT
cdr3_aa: CASSQYAVNEAFF

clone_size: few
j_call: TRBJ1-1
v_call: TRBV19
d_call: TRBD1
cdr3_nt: TGTGCCAGTAGTTGGGACAGGGGGTCTAGCACTGAAGCTTTCTTT
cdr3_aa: CASSWDRGSSTEAFF

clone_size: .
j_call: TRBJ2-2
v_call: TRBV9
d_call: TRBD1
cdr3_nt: TGTGCCAGCACTCCCAGGGGGCGGCCCGCGAACACCGGGGAGCTGTTTTTT
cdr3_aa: CASTPRGRPANTGELFF

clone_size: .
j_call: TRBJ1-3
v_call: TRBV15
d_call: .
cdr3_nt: TGTGCCACCAGCAGAGATCGGCCGGGAGGTGGAAACACCATATATTTT
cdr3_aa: CATSRDRPGGGNTIYF

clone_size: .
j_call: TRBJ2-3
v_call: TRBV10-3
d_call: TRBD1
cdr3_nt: TGTGCCATCAGTGACCCGGGACAGTCCACAGATACGCAGTATTTT
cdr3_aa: CAISDPGQSTDTQYF

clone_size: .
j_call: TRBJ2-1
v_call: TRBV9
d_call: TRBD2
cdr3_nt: TGTGCCAGCAGCTCGGCCCCCTTAGCGGGGGTTAGGGATGAGCAGTTCTTC
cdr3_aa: CASSSAPLAGVRDEQFF